This T cell receptor beta chain stems from a study of T cell repertoires in cytomegalovirus infection. This clonotype came up a few times. The target antigen is unknown. TCRdb recomputed calls from the reads with MiXCR, one row per CDR3 protein. The sample lists around 430,000 distinct CDR3 sequences, more than 40% occurring once. Germline values: CDR1 SGHTA, CDR2 FQGNSA. V was shortened by 1 base and J by 3 bases, with 9 bases between the two germline ends. The CDR3 has 14 amino acids. The sample here was cultured PBMCs, taken from culture after CMV antigen stimulation. The V call is TRBV7-2, the J call TRBJ1-2; D unclear. This clonotype was sampled from a human donor in good health (CMV status not recorded). Some clones in this sample may be carry-over from other donors' samples. CDR3 in amino acids: CASSLDPDYYGYTF. Here the CDR3 DNA reads TGTGCCAGCAGCTTAGATCCGGACTACTATGGCTACACCTTC.